The sequence of this TCR beta chain was determined in a study of cytomegalovirus exposure and HLA in healthy donors. Researchers ran the PCR with 60 Vbeta and 13 Jbeta primers. TCRdb keeps only in-frame clones here, not all; method: immunoSEQ multiplex PCR. The profile shows 85,000 to 100,000 clones, about 76% of them singletons. Study-level results: Later work associated fewer than 20,000 TCR beta sequences with HLA alleles at 0.05 false discovery rate.

With respect to this clone: The antigen is not known.

V was pared by 5 bases and J by 9 bases, with 13 bases of the junction left unmatched. CDR3 length equals 16 residues. Per the germline V gene, CDR1 is MGHRA and CDR2 is YSYEKL. The clonotype was recovered from a woman aged 35 to 49 in good health and CMV-seronegative. The sequenced sample consisted of PBMCs. The chain has TRBV4-1 and TRBJ2-1; TRBD1 agrees at 10 bases. The CDR3 bases are TGCGCCAGCAGCGGGATGGAGACAGGGGGCTCGGTTGAGCAGTTCTTC. The encoded protein is CASSGMETGGSVEQFF.